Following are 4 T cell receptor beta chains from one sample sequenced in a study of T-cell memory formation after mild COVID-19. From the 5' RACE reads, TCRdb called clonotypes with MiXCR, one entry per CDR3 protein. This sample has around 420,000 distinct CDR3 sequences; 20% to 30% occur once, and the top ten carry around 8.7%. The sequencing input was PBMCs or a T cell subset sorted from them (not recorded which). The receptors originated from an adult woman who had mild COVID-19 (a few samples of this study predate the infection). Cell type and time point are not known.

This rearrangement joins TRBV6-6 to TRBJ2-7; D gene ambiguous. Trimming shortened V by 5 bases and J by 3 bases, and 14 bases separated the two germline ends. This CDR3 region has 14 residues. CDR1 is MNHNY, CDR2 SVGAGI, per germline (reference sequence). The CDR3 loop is CASSVGPAGYEQYF. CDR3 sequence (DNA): TGTGCCAGCAGTGTCGGGCCAGCCGGCTACGAGCAGTACTTC.

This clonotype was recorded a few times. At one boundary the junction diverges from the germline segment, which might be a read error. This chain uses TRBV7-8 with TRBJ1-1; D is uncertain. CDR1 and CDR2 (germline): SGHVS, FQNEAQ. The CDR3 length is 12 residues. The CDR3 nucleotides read TGTGCCAGCAGCTTGGGGAACCCTGAAGCTTTCTTT. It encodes CASSLGNPEAFF.

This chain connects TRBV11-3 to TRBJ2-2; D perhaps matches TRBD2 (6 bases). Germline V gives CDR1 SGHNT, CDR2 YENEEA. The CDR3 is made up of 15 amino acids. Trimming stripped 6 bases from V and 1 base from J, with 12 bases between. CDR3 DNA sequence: TGTGCCAGCAGTTTGGGCGGGGTGAACACCGGGGAGCTGTTTTTT. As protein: CASSLGGVNTGELFF.

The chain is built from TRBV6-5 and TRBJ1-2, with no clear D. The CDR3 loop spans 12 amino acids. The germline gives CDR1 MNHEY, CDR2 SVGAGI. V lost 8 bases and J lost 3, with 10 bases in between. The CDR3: CASGRADYGYTF. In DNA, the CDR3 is TGTGCCAGCGGTCGGGCAGACTATGGCTACACCTTC.